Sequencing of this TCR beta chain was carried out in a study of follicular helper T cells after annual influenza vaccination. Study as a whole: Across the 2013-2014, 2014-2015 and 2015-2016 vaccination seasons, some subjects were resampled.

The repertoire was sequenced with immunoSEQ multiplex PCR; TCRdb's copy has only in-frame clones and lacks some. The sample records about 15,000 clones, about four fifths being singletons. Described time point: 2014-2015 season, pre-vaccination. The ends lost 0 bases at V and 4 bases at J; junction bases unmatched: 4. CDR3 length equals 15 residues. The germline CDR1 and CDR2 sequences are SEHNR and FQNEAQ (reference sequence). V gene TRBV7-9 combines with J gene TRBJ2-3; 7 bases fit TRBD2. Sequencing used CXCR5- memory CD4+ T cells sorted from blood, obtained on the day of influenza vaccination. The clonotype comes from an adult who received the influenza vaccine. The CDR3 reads CASSLATSLSDTQYF. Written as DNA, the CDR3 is TGTGCCAGCAGCTTAGCGACTAGCTTATCAGATACGCAGTATTTT.